Each of the 29 T cell receptor beta chains below was sequenced from the same sample in a study of shared clonotypes between healthy human individuals. Method: immunoSEQ multiplex PCR; TCRdb's copy keeps in-frame clones and lacks some. The data show approximately 640,000 clones, 90% seen once. Sequences were obtained from memory CD8+ T cells from PBMCs. As to subset: CD45RO+ cells pooled with CCR7-negative TemRA cells. The receptors originated from a man younger than 35 in good health. Some clones in this sample may be carry-over from other donors' samples.

This clone was seen only once. This chain links TRBV27 with TRBJ2-1; 9 bases map to TRBD1. CDR1 and CDR2 from the germline V gene are MNHEY and SMNVEV (reference sequence). This CDR3 contains 14 residues. J lost 9 bases, V lost 6 bases, and 9 bases had no gene match. The CDR3 region has the DNA TGTGCCAGCAGGGGGGGACAGGGTGACCCTGAGCAGTTCTTC. As protein: CASRGGQGDPEQFF.

The chain joins TRBV27 to TRBJ2-5; the match to TRBD2 covers 8 bases. This CDR3 spans 15 amino acids. The germline V gene encodes CDR1 MNHEY and CDR2 SMNVEV (reference sequence). J was trimmed by 1 base and V by 5 bases; bases with no gene match: 6. For the CDR3, the DNA is TGTGCCAGCAGTATACTAGCGGCAAGCCAAGAGACCCAGTACTTC. This encodes CASSILAASQETQYF.

The chain carries TRBV6-1 and TRBJ1-1; D gene unclear. Germline values: CDR1 MNHNS, CDR2 SASEGT. The CDR3 extends over 15 amino acids. V was pared by 0 bases and J by 1 base, with 9 bases between. CDR3: CASSEATYSNTEAFF. CDR3 nucleotide sequence: TGTGCCAGCAGTGAAGCAACATATTCGAACACTGAAGCTTTCTTT.

This rearrangement joins TRBV15 to TRBJ1-5; D gene unclear. The CDR3 spans 14 residues. V was trimmed by 5 bases and J by 2 bases, leaving 10 bases between them. CDR1 and CDR2 (germline): LNHNV, YYDKDF (reference sequence). The CDR3 DNA sequence: TGTGCCACCAGCCCCGGGTGGGGCAATCAGCCCCAGCATTTT. Its translation is CATSPGWGNQPQHF.

This chain links TRBV6-1 with TRBJ2-7; 8 bases line up with TRBD1. This CDR3 spans 14 amino acids. Germline values: CDR1 MNHNS, CDR2 SASEGT. V shed 6 bases, J shed 5 bases, and the junction held 9 bases outside the gene matches. The CDR3 bases are TGTGCCAGCAGGGACAGGGCATGGGCTAACGAGCAGTACTTC. Amino acids: CASRDRAWANEQYF.

This chain links TRBV19 with TRBJ2-1; D not resolved. V shed 2 bases and J shed 10 bases, with 12 bases lying between them. This CDR3 comprises 13 residues. Germline V gene data show CDR1 as LNHDA and CDR2 as SQIVND (reference sequence). CDR3 residues: CASSITEKPEQFF. The CDR3 DNA follows: TGTGCCAGTAGTATAACGGAGAAACCAGAGCAGTTCTTC.

The genes are TRBV27 and TRBJ1-5, with D maybe TRBD1 (6 bases). The CDR3 spans 16 residues. The germline V gene encodes CDR1 MNHEY and CDR2 SMNVEV (reference sequence). V lost 2 bases, J lost 6 bases, and 17 bases lay in between. DNA for the CDR3: TGTGCCAGCAGTTTAGTTGGAGACGGGGGGCCTCAGCCCCAGCATTTT. Amino acid sequence: CASSLVGDGGPQPQHF.

This chain uses TRBV2 with TRBJ1-1; 7 nucleotides line up with TRBD1. With V trimmed by 3 bases and J by 0 bases, 7 bases remained unmatched. The CDR3 runs to 16 residues. CDR1 is SNHLY and CDR2 is FYNNEI in the germline V gene. The CDR3 protein is CASSDDSGQLNTEAFF. Written as DNA, the CDR3 is TGTGCCAGCAGTGACGACTCGGGACAGTTGAACACTGAAGCTTTCTTT.

The chain joins TRBV27 to TRBJ1-5; D is uncertain. Germline V gene data show CDR1 as MNHEY and CDR2 as SMNVEV (reference sequence). The V end was cut by 6 bases, the J end by 0 bases, with 15 bases between. The length of the CDR3 is 16 residues. CDR3 amino acids: CASSLTPSSSNQPQHF. The CDR3 bases are TGTGCCAGCAGCTTGACACCTTCGTCTAGCAATCAGCCCCAGCATTTT.

As to this clone: Different DNA sequences within this sample yield the same CDR3. This chain connects TRBV27 to TRBJ1-1; D not resolved. The CDR3 runs to 14 residues. CDR1 is MNHEY and CDR2 is SMNVEV in the germline V gene (reference sequence). V was cut by 2 bases and J by 1 base, with 8 bases left in between. The CDR3 nucleotides are TGTGCCAGCAGTTTACGAGGAACGAACACTGAAGCTTTCTTT. Translation: CASSLRGTNTEAFF.

J is TRBJ2-4 and V is TRBV28, with TRBD2 matching over 7 bases. The CDR3 runs to 16 residues. V lost 3 bases and J lost 0; bases outside the gene matches: 5. Germline V CDR1 and CDR2: MDHEN, SYDVKM. CDR3 coding DNA: TGTGCCAGCAGTTTCCTAGCGGCGCTAGCCAAAAACATTCAGTACTTC. It is translated as CASSFLAALAKNIQYF.

V and J are TRBV5-4 and TRBJ1-6; 7 positions agree with TRBD1. CDR3 size: 15 residues. Germline lookup yields CDR1 SGHNT and CDR2 YYREEE (reference sequence). V gave up 0 bases and J gave up 10 bases; unmatched junction bases: 7. CDR3 nucleotide sequence: TGTGCCAGCAGCTTGGAAGGGGGCGGTCGGTCACCCCTCCACTTT. Residues: CASSLEGGGRSPLHF.

V usage is TRBV27 and J usage is TRBJ2-7, with 8 bases fitting TRBD1. Germline V lookup: CDR1 MNHEY, CDR2 SMNVEV (reference sequence). There are 14 residues in the CDR3. Trimming took 2 bases from V and 7 from J; bases not matched to a gene: 7. The CDR3 protein is CASSLRSGGNEQYF. CDR3 sequence (DNA): TGTGCCAGCAGTTTACGGTCAGGGGGCAATGAGCAGTACTTC.

This chain connects TRBV28 to TRBJ2-1, with D possibly TRBD2 on 5 matching bases. V dropped 5 bases and J dropped 4 bases, with 9 bases sitting between them. The CDR3 extends over 13 amino acids. Germline values: CDR1 MDHEN, CDR2 SYDVKM. The CDR3 nucleotides read TGTGCCAGCAGTGGCCGAGGGTACAATGAGCAGTTCTTC. Encoded protein: CASSGRGYNEQFF.

The J gene is TRBJ2-1, the V gene TRBV11-1; 7 bases are a match to TRBD1. V trimming: 5 bases; J trimming: 2 bases; junction bases outside the gene matches: 9. This CDR3 has 16 amino acids. Looked up from germline, CDR1 is SGHAT and CDR2 is FQDESV (reference sequence). The CDR3 here is CASSLGQVPTYNEQFF. The CDR3 DNA reads as TGTGCCAGCAGCCTCGGACAGGTCCCTACCTACAATGAGCAGTTCTTC.

The chain recombines TRBV7-2 with TRBJ2-7, with no clear D. The CDR3 sequence is 17 residues long. Deletions cut 1 base from V and 1 base from J, with 17 bases between. Germline V gene lookup returns CDR1 SGHTA and CDR2 FQGNSA. The CDR3: CASSLGRLALSSYEQYF. CDR3 DNA: TGTGCCAGCAGCTTAGGACGTCTCGCCTTGAGTTCCTACGAGCAGTACTTC.

The rearrangement joins TRBV5-6 to TRBJ2-7, with D hard to call. This CDR3 spans 14 amino acids. Germline V gene data show CDR1 as SGHDT and CDR2 as YYEEEE. The V and J ends lost 0 bases and 3 bases respectively, with 10 bases between them. Here the CDR3 reads CASSLGQSLYEQYF. The CDR3 coding sequence is TGTGCCAGCAGCTTGGGTCAGTCTCTCTACGAGCAGTACTTC.

The V call is TRBV4-1, the J call TRBJ2-1; 8 bases are a match to TRBD2. In germline, CDR1 is MGHRA, CDR2 YSYEKL. V shed 1 base, J shed 8 bases, and the junction held 7 bases outside the gene matches. The CDR3 length is 15 residues. In nucleotides, the CDR3 is TGCGCCAGCAGCCAAGCAGCGGGAGTAGCAGATGAGCAGTTCTTC. This gives the protein CASSQAAGVADEQFF.

V is TRBV7-6 and J is TRBJ2-1; D might be TRBD2 (5 bases). The germline V gene encodes CDR1 SGHVS and CDR2 FNYEAQ. The CDR3 is made up of 16 amino acids. Trimming removed 4 bases at V and 6 bases at J, with 19 bases between. CDR3: CASSSHPSERANEQFF. The CDR3 DNA reads as TGTGCCAGCAGCTCACACCCGAGCGAGAGGGCCAATGAGCAGTTCTTC.

The chain couples TRBV6-5 to TRBJ2-1; 10 bases map to TRBD2. Trimming cost V 3 bases and J 6 bases; bases outside gene matches: 8. The germline V gene encodes CDR1 MNHEY and CDR2 SVGAGI. The CDR3 contains 16 residues. The CDR3 coding sequence is TGTGCCAGCAGTTATGGCCTAGCGGGAGTAGGCAATGAGCAGTTCTTC. Encoded protein: CASSYGLAGVGNEQFF.

The count of this clone is one. This chain links TRBV5-4 with TRBJ2-6; D remains ambiguous. V lost 2 bases and J 2 bases, leaving 11 bases between the germline ends. The germline gives CDR1 SGHNT, CDR2 YYREEE (reference sequence). This CDR3 has 16 amino acids. The CDR3 is CASSFHIPTGANVLTF. In DNA form, the CDR3 reads TGTGCCAGCAGCTTCCACATACCAACTGGGGCCAACGTCCTGACTTTC. Full variable domain (remainder filled in from reference TRBV5-4 and TRBJ2-6): ETGVTQSPTHLIKTRGQQVTLRCSSQSGHNTVSWYQQALGQGPQFIFQYYREEENGRGNFPPRFSGLQFPNYSSELNVNALELDDSALYLCASSFHIPTGANVLTFGAGSRLTVL.

The V and J genes are TRBV11-2 and TRBJ1-6; TRBD1 is a possible D gene (6 bases). V was shortened by 4 bases and J by 10 bases, with 14 bases between the two germline ends. The germline V gene has CDR1 SGHAT and CDR2 FQNNGV. The CDR3 is 14 amino acids. Here the CDR3 reads CASSSGGGGSPLHF. For the CDR3, the DNA is TGTGCCAGCAGCTCCGGTGGGGGCGGATCACCCCTCCACTTT.

This chain connects TRBV28 to TRBJ2-7, with TRBD1 identical over 9 bases. CDR1 is MDHEN, CDR2 SYDVKM, per germline. CDR3 length: 17 residues. With 1 base clipped from V and 6 bases from J, the junction kept 13 bases outside the gene matches. The CDR3 reads CASSLFSGRTGALEQYF. Written as DNA, the CDR3 is TGTGCCAGCAGTTTATTTTCCGGCCGGACAGGGGCCCTCGAGCAGTACTTC.

This clone has ten or more counts. At one of its ends the junction is not consistent with the germline gene, which may arise from a read error. The rearrangement joins TRBV27 to TRBJ2-2, with a tentative D call TRBD2 (5 bases). Germline V gene data show CDR1 as MNHEY and CDR2 as SMNVEV (reference sequence). The CDR3 loop spans 16 amino acids. The CDR3 loop reads CASTIRELEAHRGAVF. CDR3 sequence (DNA): TGTGCCAGCACCATAAGGGAGTTGGAAGCACACCGGGGAGCTGTTTTT.

The chain carries TRBV7-9 and TRBJ1-2; the D is unclear. Per the germline V gene, CDR1 is SEHNR and CDR2 is FQNEAQ (reference sequence). The CDR3 is 13 amino acids. V was cut by 4 bases and J by 7 bases, with 13 bases left in between. The CDR3 spells CASSWVDYSGYTF. The DNA of the CDR3 is TGTGCCAGCAGCTGGGTTGACTACTCTGGCTACACCTTC.

About this clone: Within the sample, other DNA sequences also encode this same CDR3. J is TRBJ2-5 and V is TRBV5-1; D is possibly TRBD2 (7 bases). The CDR3 covers 15 residues. V gave up 0 bases and J gave up 0 bases, with 9 bases separating them. From germline, CDR1 is SGHRS and CDR2 YFSETQ. CDR3 sequence reads: CASSLEGGYQETQYF. CDR3 sequence (DNA): TGCGCCAGCAGCTTGGAGGGGGGGTACCAAGAGACCCAGTACTTC.

The rearrangement joins TRBV4-3 to TRBJ1-2, with TRBD1 as a possible D gene (6 bases). Germline V gene lookup returns CDR1 LGHNA and CDR2 YSLEER. This CDR3 spans 14 amino acids. Trimming shortened V by 3 bases and J by 4 bases, and 12 bases separated the two germline ends. The CDR3 DNA reads as TGCGCCAGCAGCCATTCTAGGGGGTTCTATGGCTACACCTTC. Translated, it gives CASSHSRGFYGYTF.

V and J are TRBV7-9 and TRBJ2-7; D is uncertain. Germline V gives CDR1 SEHNR, CDR2 FQNEAQ (reference sequence). The CDR3 runs 15 residues. The ends were cut back, 2 bases at V and 7 bases at J, with 18 bases in the middle. CDR3 DNA sequence: TGTGCCAGCAGCTTACGGGTTGGGCAATCTAGGGAGCAGTACTTC. Translated: CASSLRVGQSREQYF.

This chain uses TRBV21-1 with TRBJ2-3; the D segment call TRBD2 is taken from the table without a DNA check. TRBV21-1 is marked as a pseudogene. CDR3 length: 14 residues. CDR3 loop: CASNGGSRTDTQYF. The DNA of the CDR3 is TGTGCCAGCAATGGGGGGAGTCGCACAGATACGCAGTATTTT.